The entry below gives a single T cell receptor beta chain sequence along with its context. What antigen it recognizes has not been identified. No quality values exist for individual bases; no much larger clone is one base distant. These data belong to a study of CD8 T cells in Susac syndrome (dated by TCRdb to about 2019). Broadly, across the study: Whether CD8+ T cell activation and differentiation in Susac syndrome was antigen driven was tested using repertoire sequencing. Summary of the overall study and its limitations: The number of individuals in the TCR sequencing and HLA analysis was acknowledged as relatively small.

High-throughput TCR beta sequencing profiled peripheral blood CD8+ and CD4+ T cells from healthy donors, Susac syndrome patients and multiple sclerosis patients. Healthy donors were age- and sex-matched controls. Bulk CD8+ and CD4+ T cells were purified by magnetic negative isolation, while CD8+ TEMRA cells were enriched using FACS. Blood was drawn into EDTA tubes, processed within 24 hours, and PBMCs were isolated by density gradient centrifugation. PBMCs intended for TCR sequencing were frozen in liquid nitrogen and were later thawed in a 37 degrees C water bath. A purity of at least 90% was achieved for sorted or isolated CD4+, CD8+ and CD8+ TEMRA cells. RNA was extracted with the RNeasy kit and roughly 0.45 to 1 ug was reverse transcribed using random hexamers. The immunoSEQ multiplex PCR assay, covering 54 Vbeta and 13 Jbeta segments, was used to amplify TCR beta CDR3 regions. PCR amplification bias was corrected using a synthetic template baseline for primer optimization and computational correction. The authors' analysis ran thus. Only productive sequences were kept, with reads annotated to V, D and J genes according to IMGT and analyzed in immunoSEQ Analyzer. Clonality was calculated as one minus the Shannon entropy normalized by log2 of the number of productive unique sequences. Public and private clones were assessed among the 100 most prevalent clones of each patient and control. Susac-specific clones were defined as absent from healthy and MS cohorts, about 1,000 published viral clones and other ImmuneACCESS disease sequences. TCRdb reprocessing: public reads trimmed at Q25 with fastp, clones called with MiXCR, in-frame beta chains kept. Every entry covers one CDR3 protein and lists the most common genes and DNA from its rows. The V and J calls and clone size are TCRdb's, not the authors'. In this sample the table shows approximately 100,000 distinct CDR3 sequences, 96% of which occur a single time. In total, the top ten clones hold 0.096% of the sample.

V is clipped by 6 bases and J by 4 bases, and the sequence between their germline boundaries is 13 bases long. From its cysteine to its phenylalanine, the CDR3 spans 13 amino acids. Only the CDR3 portion is preserved as DNA: 39 bases, with reading frame beginning at the first base. CDR1 and CDR2 are read off the germline V gene (reference sequence) as DFQATT and SNEGSKA. The sample consisted of CD4+ T cells from PBMCs. The chain employs TRBV20-1 and TRBJ2-1; TRBD1 could be the D gene, as 7 bases match. The origin of this receptor is a human donor in good health. Here the CDR3 is given as CSALTGRYNEQFF. DNA sequence: TGCAGTGCATTGACAGGGAGGTACAATGAGCAGTTCTTC.